These 22 T cell receptor beta chains were sequenced from one sample in a study of T cell clones after liver transplantation. Only in-frame clones appear in the TCRdb table, and some are missing; sequencing was by immunoSEQ multiplex PCR. Of roughly 72,000 clones detected, around 80% appear once; the ten largest clones hold 2.1%. The specimen was CD4+ T cells from blood, collected 48 months after liver transplant. These receptors originate from a human patient who received a liver transplant. Some T cells may be supplied by the graft donor.

CDR3 DNA sequence: TGTGCCAGCAGCACACAAGCGGGAGGAACAGATACGCAGTATTTT. As protein: CASSTQAGGTDTQYF. The chain combines TRBV7-2 with TRBJ2-3, with 9 positions matching TRBD2. The V gene end was trimmed by 5 bases and the J gene end by 3 bases; junction bases not matched to a gene: 6. The CDR3 is 15 residues long. The germline gives CDR1 SGHTA, CDR2 FQGNSA.

The count of this clone is one. This chain links TRBV2 with TRBJ2-7, with no clear D. V was cut by 5 bases and J by 0 bases, with 11 bases left in between. The CDR3 runs 14 residues. Germline loops: CDR1 SNHLY, CDR2 FYNNEI. In nucleotides, the CDR3 is TGTGCCAGCAGTAGGCCAGAAAGCTCCTACGAGCAGTACTTC. As protein: CASSRPESSYEQYF.

The rearrangement uses TRBV5-1 and TRBJ2-7; 12 nucleotides match TRBD2. V lost 0 bases and J lost 6; bases outside the gene matches: 10. This CDR3 is 17 amino acids long. CDR1 is SGHRS and CDR2 is YFSETQ in the germline V gene. The CDR3 is CASSLVLAGGPSSEQYF. DNA for the CDR3: TGCGCCAGCAGCTTGGTTCTAGCGGGGGGGCCGAGCTCCGAGCAGTACTTC.

This rearrangement joins TRBV5-6 to TRBJ1-2; D is unclear. The CDR3 is 12 amino acids. Germline loops: CDR1 SGHDT, CDR2 YYEEEE. Between the trimmed V and J ends, which lost 0 bases and 8 bases, there was a span of 8 bases. For the CDR3, the DNA is TGTGCCAGCAGCTTGGGCCAGAGGGGCTACACCTTC. It encodes CASSLGQRGYTF. Full variable domain (remainder filled in from reference TRBV5-6 and TRBJ1-2): DAGVTQSPTHLIKTRGQQVTLRCSPKSGHDTVSWYQQALGQGPQFIFQYYEEEERQRGNFPDRFSGHQFPNYSSELNVNALLLGDSALYLCASSLGQRGYTFGSGTRLTVV.

A note on this clone: The same CDR3 is also encoded by other DNA sequences in this sample. The chain has TRBV29-1 and TRBJ2-3; tentative D call: TRBD2 (5 bases). Trimming pared 6 bases from V and 0 bases from J, leaving 7 bases between. Germline V gene data show CDR1 as SQVTM and CDR2 as ANQGSEA. There are 12 residues in the CDR3. The CDR3 region is CSVEDSTDTQYF. CDR3 nucleotide sequence: TGCAGCGTGGAGGATAGCACAGATACGCAGTATTTT.

Here the CDR3 reads CASRTTPNTGELFF. The CDR3 DNA follows: TGTGCCAGCAGGACCACTCCGAACACCGGGGAGCTGTTTTTT. V gene TRBV28 combines with J gene TRBJ2-2; D remains ambiguous. Trimming left V 6 bases short and J 0 bases short, with 8 bases between. Germline lookup yields CDR1 MDHEN and CDR2 SYDVKM. CDR3 length: 14 amino acids.

This clone was counted a few times. This chain uses TRBV6-6 with TRBJ2-6; D ambiguous. Looked up from germline, CDR1 is MNHNY and CDR2 is SVGAGI (reference sequence). The CDR3 covers 14 residues. The V and J ends lost 6 bases and 3 bases respectively, with 9 bases between them. This CDR3 is CASRPRRGANVLTF. CDR3 DNA: TGTGCCAGCAGGCCCAGGCGTGGGGCCAACGTCCTGACTTTC.

This clone was counted only a few times. The chain has TRBV19 and TRBJ2-2, with D perhaps TRBD2 (6 bases). V was shortened by 3 bases and J by 3 bases, with 8 bases between the two germline ends. CDR3 length equals 14 residues. Germline lookup yields CDR1 LNHDA and CDR2 SQIVND (reference sequence). CDR3 amino acids: CASSMGGDTGELFF. CDR3 nucleotide sequence: TGTGCCAGTAGTATGGGGGGTGACACCGGGGAGCTGTTTTTT.

The rearrangement uses TRBV27 and TRBJ2-1, with D unclear. V was shortened by 2 bases and J by 0 bases, with 17 bases between the two germline ends. Germline loops: CDR1 MNHEY, CDR2 SMNVEV (reference sequence). CDR3 length: 18 amino acids. The CDR3 region is CASSLRVLLSRSYNEQFF. The CDR3 bases are TGTGCCAGCAGTTTACGGGTCCTGCTTTCCCGCTCCTACAATGAGCAGTTCTTC.

In the case of this clone: Other nucleotide sequences in the sample specify the same CDR3. The chain uses TRBV9 and TRBJ2-2, with 8 bases lining up with TRBD2. Per germline, CDR1 SGDLS and CDR2 YYNGEE. J lost 4 bases, V lost 0 bases, and 5 bases had no gene match. This CDR3 is built from 16 residues. The CDR3: CASSVGPGGGTGELFF. CDR3 nucleotides: TGTGCCAGCAGCGTAGGACCCGGGGGGGGCACCGGGGAGCTGTTTTTT.

The J gene is TRBJ1-2, the V gene TRBV6-5; D is unclear. Deletions cut 7 bases from V and 0 bases from J, with 9 bases between. Germline loops: CDR1 MNHEY, CDR2 SVGAGI. The CDR3 runs 13 residues. The CDR3, as DNA: TGTGCCAGCACCGACACTGCTAACTATGGCTACACCTTC. This encodes CASTDTANYGYTF.

The genes are TRBV6-4 and TRBJ2-1; TRBD2 aligns across 8 bases. Per germline, CDR1 MRHNA and CDR2 SNTAGT. The ends lost 3 bases at V and 4 bases at J; junction bases unmatched: 8. This CDR3 has 16 residues. The CDR3 loop is CASSEEIAGPYNEQFF. The CDR3 DNA reads as TGTGCCAGCAGTGAAGAAATAGCGGGGCCTTACAATGAGCAGTTCTTC.

This clone appeared a single time. V usage is TRBV7-2 and J usage is TRBJ2-1; TRBD2 agrees at 8 bases. The CDR3 spans 17 residues. The V gene end was trimmed by 0 bases and the J gene end by 3 bases; junction bases not matched to a gene: 7. CDR1 SGHTA and CDR2 FQGNSA come from the germline V gene. CDR3 region: CASSLARAGGLYNEQFF. CDR3 coding DNA: TGTGCCAGCAGCTTAGCGAGGGCGGGAGGCCTCTACAATGAGCAGTTCTTC.

This rearrangement joins TRBV4-1 to TRBJ1-1, with 7 bases aligning to TRBD1. V dropped 8 bases and J dropped 8; count of bases not matched to a gene: 5. The CDR3 extends over 11 amino acids. Germline V CDR1 and CDR2: MGHRA, YSYEKL. For the CDR3, the DNA is TGCGCCAGCCGCCGGGACAGCGAAGCTTTCTTT. Residues: CASRRDSEAFF.

A few counts support this clone. The chain joins TRBV5-1 to TRBJ1-3; D call uncertain. Between the trimmed V and J ends, which lost 0 bases and 9 bases, there was a span of 13 bases. CDR1 is SGHRS and CDR2 is YFSETQ in the germline V gene. The length of the CDR3 is 14 residues. The CDR3 sequence is CASSLAEFRSTIYF. In DNA, the CDR3 is TGCGCCAGCAGCTTGGCAGAGTTTCGTAGCACCATATATTTT.

Written as DNA, the CDR3 is TGTGCCAGCAGTGTAAACAGGGTCCGTCAGCCCCAGCATTTT. It translates to CASSVNRVRQPQHF. V gene TRBV6-1 combines with J gene TRBJ1-5, with D maybe TRBD1 (6 bases). The CDR3 consists of 14 residues. Trimming shortened V by 4 bases and J by 6 bases, and 13 bases separated the two germline ends. The germline gives CDR1 MNHNS, CDR2 SASEGT.

This chain joins TRBV4-2 and TRBJ2-5, with 7 bases aligning to TRBD2. CDR3 length: 17 residues. Germline V CDR1 and CDR2: LGHNA, YNFKEQ. Trimming took 1 base from V and 4 from J; bases not matched to a gene: 12. DNA for the CDR3: TGTGCCAGCAGCCAAGTTTATAACGGGAGGTGGGGAGAGACCCAGTACTTC. Protein product: CASSQVYNGRWGETQYF.

The chain uses TRBV18 and TRBJ2-1, with D tentatively TRBD2 (5 bases). The CDR3 runs to 16 residues. CDR1 and CDR2 from the germline V gene are KGHSH and LQKENI. Trimming pared 2 bases from V and 2 bases from J, leaving 13 bases between. CDR3 sequence (DNA): TGTGCCAGCTCACCAATCGGGGAGTCCCCCTACAATGAGCAGTTCTTC. This translates into CASSPIGESPYNEQFF.

This clone was seen only once. This chain connects TRBV5-8 to TRBJ2-2, with D perhaps TRBD1 (6 bases). The CDR3 has 15 residues. Trimming removed 2 bases from V and 5 bases from J, with 13 bases in between. Germline CDR1 reads SGHTS; CDR2 reads YDEGEE. In nucleotides, the CDR3 is TGTGCCAGCAGCTTTCGCGACAGGATAACCGGGGAGCTGTTTTTT. This gives the protein CASSFRDRITGELFF.

The CDR3 is CASSLRGGNEQFF. The CDR3 region has the DNA TGTGCCAGCAGCTTGAGAGGGGGCAATGAGCAGTTCTTC. The V call is TRBV5-4, the J call TRBJ2-1; maybe TRBD1 (6 bases). The CDR3 extends over 13 amino acids. Germline V lookup: CDR1 SGHNT, CDR2 YYREEE (reference sequence). The ends were cut back, 1 base at V and 6 bases at J, with 8 bases in the middle.

This clone was detected a few times. The chain couples TRBV5-1 to TRBJ2-7; D might be TRBD2 (5 bases). The CDR3 loop spans 12 amino acids. Per the germline V gene, CDR1 is SGHRS and CDR2 is YFSETQ. Trimming shortened V by 4 bases and J by 4 bases, and 9 bases separated the two germline ends. This CDR3 is CASSASGYEQYF. The DNA of the CDR3 is TGCGCCAGCAGCGCTTCGGGATACGAGCAGTACTTC.

This clone was detected a few times. The chain carries TRBV13 and TRBJ1-5, with 9 bases identical to TRBD1. Germline V CDR1 and CDR2: PRHDT, FYEKMQ (reference sequence). The CDR3 sequence is 14 residues long. V lost 5 bases to trimming and J lost 7 bases; unmatched junction nucleotides: 6. The CDR3: CASSQRQGEQPQHF. CDR3 bases: TGTGCCAGCAGCCAACGACAGGGGGAGCAGCCCCAGCATTTT.